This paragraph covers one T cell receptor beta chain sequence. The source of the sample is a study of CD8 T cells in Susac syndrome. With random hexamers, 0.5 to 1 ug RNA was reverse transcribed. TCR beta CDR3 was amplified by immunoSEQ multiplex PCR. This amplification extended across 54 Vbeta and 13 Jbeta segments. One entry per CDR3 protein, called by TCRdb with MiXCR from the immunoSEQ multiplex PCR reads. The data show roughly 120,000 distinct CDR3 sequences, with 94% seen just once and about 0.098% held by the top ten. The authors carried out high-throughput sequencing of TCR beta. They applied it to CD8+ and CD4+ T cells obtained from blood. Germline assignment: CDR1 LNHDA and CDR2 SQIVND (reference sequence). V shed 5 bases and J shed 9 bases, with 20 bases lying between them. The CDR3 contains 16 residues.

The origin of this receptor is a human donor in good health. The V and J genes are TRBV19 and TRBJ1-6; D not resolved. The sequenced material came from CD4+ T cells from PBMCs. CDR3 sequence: CASSPPPGDLGSPLHF. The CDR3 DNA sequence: TGTGCCAGTAGTCCCCCGCCGGGTGATCTGGGTTCACCCCTCCACTTT.